The 20 T cell receptor beta chains in this list originate from one sample, sequenced in a study of blood T cell repertoires in COVID-19. Using immunoSEQ multiplex PCR, the repertoire was profiled, and TCRdb retains in-frame clones only, with some absent. The sample shows approximately 180,000 clones, around 73% of them seen only once. The sequenced sample was PBMCs or T cells enriched from blood (not recorded which). Receptor source: a woman aged 45-65 years who had recovered from COVID-19.

The rearrangement uses TRBV5-1 and TRBJ2-2; TRBD2 agrees at 8 bases. Trimming at V came to 4 bases and at J to 3 bases, leaving 8 bases not matched to a gene. Germline CDR1 is SGHRS and CDR2 is YFSETQ. The CDR3 totals 16 residues. CDR3 sequence: CASSPTSGVYTGELFF. The CDR3 coding sequence is TGCGCCAGCAGCCCTACTAGCGGAGTTTACACCGGGGAGCTGTTTTTT.

This chain links TRBV19 with TRBJ2-4; weak D call: TRBD2 (7 bases). Germline-derived CDR1 and CDR2 are LNHDA and SQIVND (reference sequence). Trimming took 3 bases from V and 1 from J, leaving 13 bases between them. The CDR3 spans 16 residues. CDR3 sequence: CASSMKGGLAKNIQYF. In DNA, the CDR3 is TGTGCCAGTAGTATGAAGGGGGGGTTGGCCAAAAACATTCAGTACTTC.

The gene calls are TRBV6-5 and TRBJ1-2; 8 bases fit TRBD1. Germline V lookup: CDR1 MNHEY, CDR2 SVGAGI. Trimming at V came to 6 bases and at J to 8 bases, leaving 5 bases not matched to a gene. CDR3 length equals 12 residues. The CDR3 loop reads CASRPGQGGYTF. In DNA, the CDR3 is TGTGCCAGCAGACCCGGACAGGGCGGCTACACCTTC.

The chain has TRBV28 and TRBJ1-4, with 8 bases aligning to TRBD1. CDR1 MDHEN and CDR2 SYDVKM come from the germline V gene. V lost 6 bases, J lost 4 bases, and 7 bases stayed unmatched. The CDR3 runs to 15 residues. CDR3 coding DNA: TGTGCCAGCAGCCCCCCCGGACAGGGTAATGAAAAACTGTTTTTT. Encoded protein: CASSPPGQGNEKLFF. The full variable domain, completed using reference TRBV28 and TRBJ1-4, is DVKVTQSSRYLVKRTGEKVFLECVQDMDHENMFWYRQDPGLGLRLIYFSYDVKMKEKGDIPEGYSVSREKKERFSLILESASTNQTSMYLCASSPPGQGNEKLFFGSGTQLSVL.

A few counts support this clone. The chain recombines TRBV7-2 with TRBJ2-2; 9 nucleotides match TRBD2. The length of the CDR3 is 17 residues. CDR1 SGHTA and CDR2 FQGNSA come from the germline V gene. The junction had 5 bases not matched to a gene; V was cut back by 2 bases and J by 1 base. DNA of the CDR3: TGTGCCAGCAGCTTAAGTCCGACTAGCGGGAACACCGGGGAGCTGTTTTTT. It translates to CASSLSPTSGNTGELFF.

The rearrangement links TRBV5-5 to TRBJ2-7; 8 nucleotides agree with TRBD2. CDR1 and CDR2 from the germline V gene are SGHKS and YYEKEE (reference sequence). There are 14 residues in the CDR3. The V segment lost 3 bases and the J segment 5 bases; nucleotides outside the gene matches: 7. The CDR3 nucleotides read TGTGCCAGCAGCTCGACTAGCGCATCTAACGAGCAGTACTTC. Translated, it gives CASSSTSASNEQYF. Looking up the rest from reference TRBV5-5 and TRBJ2-7 gives the full variable domain: DAGVTQSPTHLIKTRGQQVTLRCSPISGHKSVSWYQQVLGQGPQFIFQYYEKEERGRGNFPDRFSARQFPNYSSELNVNALLLGDSALYLCASSSTSASNEQYFGPGTRLTVT.

V usage is TRBV11-3 and J usage is TRBJ2-2; 10 nucleotides match TRBD2. CDR1 and CDR2 from the germline V gene are SGHNT and YENEEA. This CDR3 has 17 residues. With V trimmed by 6 bases and J by 4 bases, 11 bases remained unmatched. The CDR3 here is CASSPGAGGPGTGELFF. In DNA, the CDR3 is TGTGCCAGCAGTCCTGGAGCGGGAGGGCCGGGCACCGGGGAGCTGTTTTTT.

The chain uses TRBV7-2 and TRBJ2-5; 9 bases match TRBD1. Germline values: CDR1 SGHTA, CDR2 FQGNSA. The V gene end was trimmed by 2 bases and the J gene end by 4 bases; junction bases not matched to a gene: 2. The length of the CDR3 is 14 residues. CDR3 bases: TGTGCCAGCAGCTTATCACAGGGGGCAGAGACCCAGTACTTC. It translates to CASSLSQGAETQYF.

The chain uses TRBV6-5 and TRBJ1-2; D uncertain. V was cut by 7 bases and J by 4 bases, with 7 bases left in between. The CDR3 sequence is 11 residues long. Germline V gene sequence: CDR1 MNHEY, CDR2 SVGAGI. The chain's CDR3 is CASTRGYGYTF. The CDR3 nucleotides are TGTGCCAGCACTCGAGGCTATGGCTACACCTTC.

The chain uses TRBV6-2 or TRBV6-3 and TRBJ1-1, with D possibly matching TRBD1 (6 bases). V lost 5 bases and J 1 base, leaving 11 bases between the germline ends. Looked up from germline, CDR1 is MNHEY and CDR2 is SVGEGT. CDR3 length: 14 residues. The CDR3 here is CASSTTGQNTEAFF. CDR3 DNA: TGTGCCAGCAGTACGACAGGACAGAACACTGAAGCTTTCTTT.

V is TRBV11-3 and J is TRBJ2-1, with D possibly being TRBD2 (6 bases). Germline loops: CDR1 SGHNT, CDR2 YENEEA. CDR3 length: 17 amino acids. Trimming shortened V by 3 bases and J by 9 bases, and 24 bases separated the two germline ends. The CDR3 DNA is TGTGCCAGCAGCTTTACCTTTAGCGGATCAAAGGTTACTGAGCAGTTCTTC. This codes for CASSFTFSGSKVTEQFF.

This clone was seen once. V usage is TRBV6-1 and J usage is TRBJ2-7, with 7 bases lining up with TRBD2. This CDR3 spans 15 amino acids. Germline V CDR1 and CDR2: MNHNS, SASEGT. V dropped 1 base and J dropped 0; count of bases not matched to a gene: 3. CDR3 DNA sequence: TGTGCCAGCAGTGAAGTGGGGGGGGGCTCCTACGAGCAGTACTTC. Its translation is CASSEVGGGSYEQYF.

The CDR3 loop reads CAWSSGGGDTEAFF. The CDR3 DNA reads TGTGCCTGGAGTTCGGGCGGGGGAGACACTGAAGCTTTCTTT. This rearrangement joins TRBV30 to TRBJ1-1; D is possibly TRBD1 (5 bases). The V end was cut by 2 bases, the J end by 3 bases, with 13 bases between. CDR1 is GTSNPN and CDR2 is SVGIG in the germline V gene (reference sequence). The CDR3 length is 14 residues.

This clone was recorded only once. The gene calls are TRBV24-1 and TRBJ1-5, with D hard to call. The CDR3 spans 17 residues. Per the germline V gene, CDR1 is KGHDR and CDR2 is SFDVKD. The V and J ends lost 4 bases and 2 bases respectively, with 17 bases between them. CDR3 bases: TGTGCCACCAGTGACAACTACCCAAAGGAGTGCAATCAGCCCCAGCATTTT. Translation gives CATSDNYPKECNQPQHF.

This clone was counted a single time. The J gene is TRBJ2-3, the V gene TRBV10-3; 7 bases map to TRBD2. CDR3 size: 15 residues. Trimming at V came to 2 bases and at J to 3 bases, leaving 5 bases not matched to a gene. Germline V gene sequence: CDR1 ENHRY, CDR2 SYGVKD. The CDR3 reads CAISERTSATDTQYF. CDR3 DNA: TGTGCCATCAGTGAGAGAACTAGCGCAACAGATACGCAGTATTTT.

The chain carries TRBV6-1 and TRBJ1-3; no definite D call. The V end lost 0 bases, the J end lost 4 bases, and 7 bases lay between the germline ends. The CDR3 extends over 14 amino acids. Germline CDR1 reads MNHNS; CDR2 reads SASEGT. The CDR3 loop is CASSEASSGNTIYF. The CDR3 region has the DNA TGTGCCAGCAGTGAAGCGAGCTCGGGAAACACCATATATTTT.

Points on this clone: One end of the junction does not line up with germline, which may come from a read error. The V gene is TRBV28, the J gene TRBJ1-3; D perhaps matches TRBD1 (5 bases). The CDR3 contains 19 residues. CDR1 MDHEN and CDR2 SYDVKM come from the germline V gene. CDR3 nucleotides: TGTGCCAGCATTTTAGGAGGCACGGGGGAGGGTACCTCTGGAAACACCATATATTTT. Its protein product is CASILGGTGEGTSGNTIYF.

The chain employs TRBV5-1 and TRBJ1-6; D remains unclear. Trimming removed 0 bases at V and 10 bases at J, with 20 bases between. CDR1 and CDR2 (germline): SGHRS, YFSETQ. The CDR3 is 17 amino acids. The CDR3 DNA sequence: TGCGCCAGCAGCTTGGTCGGAGGAACGTACGTCGACTCACCCCTCCACTTT. Translating gives CASSLVGGTYVDSPLHF. The full variable domain, rest sourced from reference TRBV5-1 and TRBJ1-6, is KAGVTQTPRYLIKTRGQQVTLSCSPISGHRSVSWYQQTPGQGLQFLFEYFSETQRNKGNFPGRFSGRQFSNSRSEMNVSTLELGDSALYLCASSLVGGTYVDSPLHFGNGTRLTVT.

This rearrangement joins TRBV6-5 to TRBJ2-7; the D is unclear. Trimming pared 8 bases from V and 0 bases from J, leaving 5 bases between. The CDR3 consists of 11 residues. The germline V gene encodes CDR1 MNHEY and CDR2 SVGAGI. The CDR3 DNA is TGTGCCAGCGGTAGCTCCTACGAGCAGTACTTC. It encodes CASGSSYEQYF.

J is TRBJ2-7 and V is TRBV6-5; 8 nucleotides match TRBD1. Germline CDR1 MNHEY, CDR2 SVGAGI. The length of the CDR3 is 13 residues. V lost 6 bases to trimming and J lost 3 bases; unmatched junction nucleotides: 4. CDR3 residues: CASRDGQGYEQYF. The CDR3 coding sequence is TGTGCCAGCAGAGATGGACAGGGCTACGAGCAGTACTTC.